Listed here are 15 T cell receptor beta chains from one sample, sequenced in a study of control samples from healthy donors and cancer patients. TCRdb keeps only in-frame clones here, not all; method: immunoSEQ multiplex PCR. There are fewer than 90,000 clones in the sample; over 75% occur only once, and 20% to 25% lies in the top ten. The sequenced sample consisted of blood. All receptors derive from a man aged 45 to 65 in good health.

This rearrangement joins TRBV7-8 to TRBJ2-5, with a tentative D call TRBD2 (6 bases). CDR1 SGHVS and CDR2 FQNEAQ come from the germline V gene. The V end lost 0 bases, the J end lost 4 bases, and 9 bases lay between the germline ends. The CDR3 extends over 14 amino acids. The DNA of the CDR3 is TGTGCCAGCAGCTTAGCGGGGGGAACAGAGACCCAGTACTTC. This gives the protein CASSLAGGTETQYF.

The chain joins TRBV4-3 to TRBJ1-2; D call uncertain. CDR1 and CDR2 (germline): LGHNA, YSLEER. The CDR3 extends over 16 amino acids. V lost 1 base and J lost 8, with 20 bases in between. CDR3 sequence (DNA): TGCGCCAGCAGCCAAGTAGGTTTCCTTCAATCGGGCGGCTACACCTTC. Its protein product is CASSQVGFLQSGGYTF.

The chain carries TRBV13 and TRBJ2-5; 11 bases line up with TRBD2. The trim removed 4 bases at V and 2 bases at J, leaving 6 bases unmatched. The length of the CDR3 is 16 residues. CDR1 PRHDT and CDR2 FYEKMQ come from the germline V gene (reference sequence). In nucleotides, the CDR3 is TGTGCCAGCAGCTCAACTAGCGGGGGACTACAAGAGACCCAGTACTTC. As protein: CASSSTSGGLQETQYF.

The chain links TRBV10-2 to TRBJ2-3; unclear D gene. The CDR3 covers 14 residues. The germline V gene encodes CDR1 WSHSY and CDR2 SAAADI. The V and J ends lost 2 bases and 6 bases respectively, with 12 bases between them. The CDR3 bases are TGCGCCAGCAGTGAGCGACTCGCTGGGGATACGCAGTATTTT. Encoded protein: CASSERLAGDTQYF.

This rearrangement joins TRBV29-1 to TRBJ2-1, with 9 positions matching TRBD2. Trimming took 7 bases from V and 3 from J; bases not matched to a gene: 4. This CDR3 contains 13 residues. Looked up from germline, CDR1 is SQVTM and CDR2 is ANQGSEA. This CDR3 reads CSGASGNYNEQFF. The CDR3 DNA sequence: TGCAGCGGGGCTAGCGGGAACTACAATGAGCAGTTCTTC.

V usage is TRBV5-8 and J usage is TRBJ1-6; 9 positions match TRBD1. J gave up 7 bases and V 5 bases, and 7 bases lay outside the gene matches. Germline CDR1 is SGHTS and CDR2 is YDEGEE. The CDR3 sequence is 15 residues long. The CDR3 is CASSWTGADNSPLHF. CDR3 sequence (DNA): TGTGCCAGCAGTTGGACAGGGGCCGACAATTCACCCCTCCACTTT. Based on the CDR3 plus reference TRBV5-8 and TRBJ1-6, the full variable domain is EAGVTQSPTHLIKTRGQQATLRCSPISGHTSVYWYQQALGLGLQFLLWYDEGEERNRGNFPPRFSGRQFPNYSSELNVNALELEDSALYLCASSWTGADNSPLHFGNGTRLTVT.

The J gene is TRBJ2-3, the V gene TRBV7-2; 7 nucleotides align to TRBD2. V dropped 4 bases and J dropped 2; count of bases not matched to a gene: 6. Germline CDR1 and CDR2: SGHTA and FQGNSA. The CDR3 spans 15 residues. The CDR3 spells CASSSSSGATDTQYF. The CDR3 DNA reads as TGTGCCAGCAGCTCCTCTAGCGGAGCCACAGATACGCAGTATTTT.

V is TRBV29-1 and J is TRBJ1-1; D remains ambiguous. The length of the CDR3 is 12 residues. The germline V and J ends were trimmed by 7 bases and 7 bases, with 16 bases remaining between them. Germline CDR1 reads SQVTM; CDR2 reads ANQGSEA. The CDR3 DNA follows: TGCAGCGGAACCGTGCTGCGCGGTGAAGCTTTCTTT. Protein product: CSGTVLRGEAFF.

The rearrangement links TRBV7-2 to TRBJ1-2; D remains unclear. Germline-derived CDR1 and CDR2 are SGHTA and FQGNSA. The CDR3 sequence is 13 residues long. Between the trimmed V and J ends, which lost 0 bases and 7 bases, there was a span of 9 bases. In DNA, the CDR3 is TGTGCCAGCAGCTTAGCGGGTCAGCCTGGCTACACCTTC. It yields the protein CASSLAGQPGYTF.

The CDR3 reads CASTSGGKATEAFF. The CDR3 coding sequence is TGTGCCAGTACCTCTGGGGGGAAGGCCACTGAAGCTTTCTTT. V usage is TRBV5-8 and J usage is TRBJ1-1, with D perhaps TRBD1 (5 bases). CDR1 and CDR2 (germline): SGHTS, YDEGEE. This CDR3 has 14 residues. The V and J ends lost 8 bases and 4 bases respectively, with 18 bases between them. The full variable domain, its missing parts supplied by reference TRBV5-8 and TRBJ1-1, is EAGVTQSPTHLIKTRGQQATLRCSPISGHTSVYWYQQALGLGLQFLLWYDEGEERNRGNFPPRFSGRQFPNYSSELNVNALELEDSALYLCASTSGGKATEAFFGQGTRLTVV.

The V and J genes are TRBV19 and TRBJ1-3; possible D gene TRBD1, 5 bases. This CDR3 is built from 14 residues. Germline CDR1 LNHDA, CDR2 SQIVND (reference sequence). The germline V and J ends were trimmed by 10 bases and 0 bases, with 13 bases remaining between them. CDR3 sequence reads: CATSGTNSGNTIYF. In DNA, the CDR3 is TGTGCCACCTCCGGGACCAACTCTGGAAACACCATATATTTT.

This chain links TRBV5-4 with TRBJ1-2; D is uncertain. CDR3 length: 11 amino acids. The germline V gene encodes CDR1 SGHNT and CDR2 YYREEE (reference sequence). V lost 3 bases to trimming and J lost 8 bases, with 8 bases between them. CDR3 sequence reads: CASSWSGGYTF. In nucleotides, the CDR3 is TGTGCCAGCAGCTGGAGTGGGGGCTACACCTTC.

The chain combines TRBV19 with TRBJ1-1; 8 nucleotides align to TRBD1. Germline CDR1 LNHDA, CDR2 SQIVND (reference sequence). The trim removed 0 bases at V and 4 bases at J, leaving 7 bases unmatched. CDR3 length: 16 residues. CDR3 in DNA: TGTGCCAGTAGTATAGAGCCAGGGGGCGTGAGCACTGAAGCTTTCTTT. It specifies CASSIEPGGVSTEAFF.

In its sample, this clone is medium-sized. CDR3 in amino acids: CASSPSGNPFYEQYF. CDR3 bases: TGTGCCAGCAGCCCGAGCGGGAACCCCTTCTACGAGCAGTACTTC. This sequence joins TRBV5-4 and TRBJ2-7; the match to TRBD2 covers 7 bases. There are 15 residues in the CDR3. Germline V CDR1 and CDR2: SGHNT, YYREEE (reference sequence). V shed 4 bases, J shed 3 bases, and the junction held 10 bases outside the gene matches.

J is TRBJ1-2 and V is TRBV18, with D unresolved. Germline V gene sequence: CDR1 KGHSH, CDR2 LQKENI. The CDR3 is made up of 12 amino acids. V was pared by 1 base and J by 8 bases, with 8 bases between. The CDR3: CASSPRSNGYTF. The CDR3 DNA reads TGTGCCAGCTCACCACGATCCAACGGCTACACCTTC.